This is a list of T cell receptor beta chains from one sample in a study of T-cell reconstitution after alpha-beta-depleted transplantation in children. TCRdb re-analysed the PCR reads in MiXCR, keeping a single row per CDR3 protein. The sample has about 830,000 distinct CDR3 sequences, less than 20% seen once. The sample in question was PBMCs, mostly from graft donor cells, obtained 360 days after TCRalphabeta/CD19-depleted stem cell transplant. These receptors were taken from a male patient aged 10-17 years who had a stem cell transplant for acute lymphoblastic leukemia, so the T cells may come from the graft donor. Each CDR3 is given with its conserved first and last residue. Fields, in order: V gene, J gene, D gene, clone size, CDR3 protein, CDR3 DNA. The D gene is left open where the match is weak. Size is omitted from some rows. Given values are once, few, many or a class for expanded clones.

TRBV20-1	TRBJ2-1	.	.	CSARRAGWVKSSSYNEQFF	TGCAGTGCTAGGCGTGCAGGGTGGGTAAAAAGCAGCTCCTACAATGAGCAGTTCTTC
TRBV12-3/TRBV12-4	TRBJ2-3	.	.	CASSLVVGALADTQYF	TGTGCCAGCAGTTTAGTCGTGGGCGCCTTGGCAGATACGCAGTATTTT
TRBV6-1	TRBJ2-2	.	.	CASRNLASGNTGELFF	TGTGCCAGCAGGAACCTCGCGTCGGGGAACACCGGGGAGCTGTTTTTT
TRBV7-9	TRBJ2-1	TRBD1	few	CASSLGTGGQFF	TGTGCCAGCAGCTTAGGGACAGGTGGACAGTTCTTC
TRBV29-1	TRBJ1-1	TRBD1	many	CSVHRGNTEAFF	TGCAGCGTTCACAGGGGGAACACTGAAGCTTTCTTT
TRBV6-1	TRBJ1-1	.	.	CASSDRGQRNTEAFF	TGTGCCAGCAGTGACCGGGGACAACGGAACACTGAAGCTTTCTTT
TRBV2	TRBJ2-1	.	.	CASMPGRGGYNEQFF	TGTGCCAGCATGCCGGGCAGGGGCGGGTACAATGAGCAGTTCTTC
TRBV3-1	TRBJ2-1	TRBD2	few	CASSQEPSGGAYNEQFF	TGTGCCAGCAGCCAAGAGCCTAGCGGGGGAGCCTACAATGAGCAGTTCTTC
TRBV29-1	TRBJ2-5	.	many	CSVEPRGAGIIQETQYF	TGCAGCGTAGAACCGAGAGGCGCGGGAATAATCCAAGAGACCCAGTACTTC
TRBV6-8	TRBJ1-5	TRBD1	few	CARGAGDRASHQPQHF	TGTGCCAGGGGAGCGGGGGACAGGGCATCTCATCAGCCCCAGCATTTT
TRBV15	TRBJ2-1	.	few	CATRRGRPNNEQFF	TGTGCCACCAGACGGGGGAGGCCTAACAATGAGCAGTTCTTC
TRBV4-2	TRBJ2-1	.	few	CASSQDVFRRRVDSYNEQFF	TGTGCCAGCAGCCAAGATGTATTTAGGAGGCGGGTGGACTCCTACAATGAGCAGTTCTTC
TRBV10-3	TRBJ2-1	.	.	CAISEDSRYNEQFF	TGTGCCATCAGTGAAGACTCCCGGTACAATGAGCAGTTCTTC
TRBV7-8	TRBJ2-1	TRBD1	.	CASSLGPGRQGAKYEQFF	TGTGCCAGCAGCTTAGGCCCTGGGAGACAGGGGGCTAAGTATGAGCAGTTCTTC
TRBV20-1	TRBJ1-5	.	.	CSARFPHLGNQPQHF	TGCAGTGCTAGATTCCCCCATCTTGGCAATCAGCCCCAGCATTTT
TRBV4-1	TRBJ2-7	.	many	CASSQYVGRIYEQYF	TGCGCCAGCAGCCAATACGTTGGAAGGATCTACGAGCAGTACTTC
TRBV20-1	TRBJ1-1	.	few	CSAQEGREAFF	TGCAGTGCTCAGGAGGGGAGAGAAGCTTTCTTT
TRBV11-2	TRBJ2-5	TRBD1	few	CASSLDLGTGEVTQYF	TGTGCCAGCAGCTTAGATCTTGGGACAGGGGAGGTGACCCAGTACTTC
TRBV10-3	TRBJ1-2	.	few	CAISEFPGQRRGYTF	TGTGCCATCAGTGAGTTCCCAGGGCAACGGCGGGGCTACACCTTC
TRBV7-9	TRBJ1-1	.	.	CASSWVGDGKAFF	TGTGCCAGCAGCTGGGTGGGGGACGGCAAAGCTTTCTTT
TRBV5-1	TRBJ1-2	TRBD1	many	CASSPRGATGGGYTF	TGCGCCAGCAGCCCCAGGGGGGCCACCGGGGGTGGCTACACCTTC
TRBV10-3	TRBJ1-1	.	few	CAISPRDTEAFF	TGTGCCATCAGCCCCAGGGACACTGAAGCTTTCTTT
TRBV4-1	TRBJ2-1	TRBD2	few	CASSRGLVGGNEQFF	TGCGCCAGCAGCCGCGGACTAGTGGGAGGCAATGAGCAGTTCTTC
TRBV20-1	TRBJ2-3	.	many	CSARGGTDTQYF	TGCAGTGCTAGAGGAGGCACAGATACGCAGTATTTT
TRBV12-3/TRBV12-4	TRBJ2-7	.	few	CASSPRGHREQYF	TGTGCCAGCAGCCCCCGGGGGCACCGCGAGCAGTACTTC
TRBV5-1	TRBJ2-7	.	many	CASSLVGQSSYEQYF	TGCGCCAGCAGCTTGGTAGGACAGAGCTCCTACGAGCAGTACTTC
TRBV27	TRBJ2-7	TRBD1	.	CASSLGFRDRAYEQYF	TGTGCCAGCAGTTTAGGGTTCCGGGACAGAGCCTACGAGCAGTACTTC
TRBV11-2	TRBJ2-7	.	few	CASSLDLTTPGYEQYF	TGTGCCAGCAGCTTAGATCTCACTACCCCGGGGTACGAGCAGTACTTC
TRBV5-1	TRBJ2-2	TRBD1	few	CASSPQAQGVGTGELFF	TGCGCCAGCAGCCCCCAGGCACAGGGGGTAGGCACCGGGGAGCTGTTTTTT
TRBV7-7	TRBJ2-3	TRBD1	.	CASSWGTGELTDTQYF	TGTGCCAGCAGCTGGGGGACAGGGGAACTCACAGATACGCAGTATTTT
TRBV6-1	TRBJ2-7	.	few	CASTPLRRGYEQYF	TGTGCCAGCACCCCTCTGCGGCGCGGGTACGAGCAGTACTTC
TRBV11-1	TRBJ2-7	TRBD1	.	CASSVLSGTGLYEQYF	TGTGCCAGCAGCGTACTCTCCGGGACAGGGCTCTACGAGCAGTACTTC
TRBV3-1	TRBJ2-1	TRBD2	.	CASRASGRYYNEQFF	TGTGCCAGCAGGGCTAGCGGGAGGTACTACAATGAGCAGTTCTTC
TRBV5-1	TRBJ2-7	.	few	CASSLSRVWDEQYF	TGCGCCAGCAGCTTGAGTAGGGTATGGGACGAGCAGTACTTC
TRBV5-4	TRBJ2-7	TRBD2	.	CASRVAGGSYEQYF	TGTGCCAGCAGGGTAGCGGGAGGGTCCTACGAGCAGTACTTC
TRBV4-1	TRBJ2-1	.	many	CASSQLYNEQFF	TGCGCCAGCAGCCAACTTTACAATGAGCAGTTCTTC
TRBV7-2	TRBJ1-5	.	.	CASSLGAGDQPQHF	TGTGCCAGCAGCTTAGGGGCAGGGGATCAGCCCCAGCATTTT